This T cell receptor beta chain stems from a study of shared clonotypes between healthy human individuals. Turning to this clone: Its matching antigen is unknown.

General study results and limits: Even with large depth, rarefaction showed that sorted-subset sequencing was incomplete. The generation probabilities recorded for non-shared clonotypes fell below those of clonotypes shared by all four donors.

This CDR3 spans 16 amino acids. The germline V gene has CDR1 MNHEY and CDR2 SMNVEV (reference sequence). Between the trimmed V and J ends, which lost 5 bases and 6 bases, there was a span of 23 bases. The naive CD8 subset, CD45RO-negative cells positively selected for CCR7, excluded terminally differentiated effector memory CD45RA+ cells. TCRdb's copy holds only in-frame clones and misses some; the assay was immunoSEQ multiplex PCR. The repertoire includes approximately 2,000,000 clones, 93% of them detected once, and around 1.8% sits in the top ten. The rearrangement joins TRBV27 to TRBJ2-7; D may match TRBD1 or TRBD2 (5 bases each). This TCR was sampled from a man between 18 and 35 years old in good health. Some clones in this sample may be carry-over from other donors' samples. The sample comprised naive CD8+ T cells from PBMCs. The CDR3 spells CASSDQTGPGWVEQYF. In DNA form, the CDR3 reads TGTGCCAGCAGTGACCAAACGGGACCGGGATGGGTCGAGCAGTACTTC.